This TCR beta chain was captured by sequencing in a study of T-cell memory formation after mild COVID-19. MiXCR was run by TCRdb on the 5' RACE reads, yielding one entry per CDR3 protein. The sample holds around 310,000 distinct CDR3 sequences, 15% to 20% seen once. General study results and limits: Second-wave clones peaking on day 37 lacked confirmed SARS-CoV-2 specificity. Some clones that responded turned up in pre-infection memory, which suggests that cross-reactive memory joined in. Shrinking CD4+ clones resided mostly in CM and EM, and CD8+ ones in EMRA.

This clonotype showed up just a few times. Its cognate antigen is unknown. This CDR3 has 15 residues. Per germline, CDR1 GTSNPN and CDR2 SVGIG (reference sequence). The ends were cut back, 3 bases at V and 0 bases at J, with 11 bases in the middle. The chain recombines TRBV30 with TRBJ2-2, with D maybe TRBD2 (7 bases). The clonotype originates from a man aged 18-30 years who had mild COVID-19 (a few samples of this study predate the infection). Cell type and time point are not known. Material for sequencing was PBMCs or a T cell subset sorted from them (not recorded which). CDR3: CAWRGGDANTGELFF. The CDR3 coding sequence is TGTGCCTGGAGAGGGGGGGACGCGAACACCGGGGAGCTGTTTTTT. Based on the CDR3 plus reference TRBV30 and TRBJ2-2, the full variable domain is SQTIHQWPATLVQPVGSPLSLECTVEGTSNPNLYWYRQAAGRGLQLLFYSVGIGQISSEVPQNLSASRPQDRQFILSSKKLLLSDSGFYLCAWRGGDANTGELFFGEGSRLTVL.